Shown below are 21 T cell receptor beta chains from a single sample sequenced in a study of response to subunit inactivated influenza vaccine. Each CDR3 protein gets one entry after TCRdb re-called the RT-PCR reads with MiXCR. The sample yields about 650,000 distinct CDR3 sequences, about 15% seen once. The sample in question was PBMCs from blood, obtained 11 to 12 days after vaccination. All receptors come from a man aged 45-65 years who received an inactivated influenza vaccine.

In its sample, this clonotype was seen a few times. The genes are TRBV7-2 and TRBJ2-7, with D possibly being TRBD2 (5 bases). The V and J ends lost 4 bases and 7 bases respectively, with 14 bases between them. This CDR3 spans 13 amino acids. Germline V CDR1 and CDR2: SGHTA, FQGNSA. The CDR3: CASSSEAVREQYF. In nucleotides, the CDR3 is TGTGCCAGCAGCTCGGAGGCAGTGAGGGAGCAGTACTTC. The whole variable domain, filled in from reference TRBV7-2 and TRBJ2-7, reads GAGVSQSPSNKVTEKGKDVELRCDPISGHTALYWYRQSLGQGLEFLIYFQGNSAPDKSGLPSDRFSAERTGGSVSTLTIQRTQQEDSAVYLCASSSEAVREQYFGPGTRLTVT.

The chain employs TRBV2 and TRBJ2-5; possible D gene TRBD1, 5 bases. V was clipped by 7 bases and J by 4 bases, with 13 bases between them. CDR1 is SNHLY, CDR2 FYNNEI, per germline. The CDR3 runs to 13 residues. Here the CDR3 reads CASTAGYRETQYF. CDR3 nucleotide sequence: TGTGCCAGCACAGCAGGGTATAGAGAGACCCAGTACTTC.

The CDR3 spells CASSSKTGNYGYTF. As DNA, the CDR3 is TGTGCCAGCAGCTCGAAGACAGGAAACTATGGCTACACCTTC. The rearrangement uses TRBV7-8 and TRBJ1-2, with D possibly TRBD1 on 6 matching bases. Germline lookup yields CDR1 SGHVS and CDR2 FQNEAQ. The CDR3 is made up of 14 amino acids. Trimming shortened V by 4 bases and J by 2 bases, and 11 bases separated the two germline ends.

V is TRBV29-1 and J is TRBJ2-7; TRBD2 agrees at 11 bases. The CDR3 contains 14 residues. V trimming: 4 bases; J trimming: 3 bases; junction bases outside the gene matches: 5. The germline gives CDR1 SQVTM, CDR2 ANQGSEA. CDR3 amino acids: CSVGGLADDYEQYF. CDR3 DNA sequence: TGCAGCGTTGGGGGACTAGCGGACGACTACGAGCAGTACTTC.

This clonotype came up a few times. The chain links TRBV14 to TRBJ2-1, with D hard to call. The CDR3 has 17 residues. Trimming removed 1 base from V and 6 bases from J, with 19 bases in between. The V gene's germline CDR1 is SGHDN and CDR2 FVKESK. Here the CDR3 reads CASSQVGSLKTGNEQFF. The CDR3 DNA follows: TGTGCCAGCAGCCAAGTCGGCAGCTTAAAGACGGGCAATGAGCAGTTCTTC.

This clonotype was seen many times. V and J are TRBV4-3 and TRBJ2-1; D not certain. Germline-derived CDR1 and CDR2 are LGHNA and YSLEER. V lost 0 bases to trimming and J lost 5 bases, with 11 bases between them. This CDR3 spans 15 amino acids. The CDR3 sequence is CASSQDVWRNNEQFF. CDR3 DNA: TGCGCCAGCAGCCAAGATGTATGGCGGAACAATGAGCAGTTCTTC.

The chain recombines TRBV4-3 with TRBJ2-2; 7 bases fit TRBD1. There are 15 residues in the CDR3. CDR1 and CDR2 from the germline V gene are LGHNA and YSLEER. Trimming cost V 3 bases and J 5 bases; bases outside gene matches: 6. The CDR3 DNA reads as TGCGCCAGCAGCCACGGATCACAGGGGACCGGGGAGCTGTTTTTT. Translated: CASSHGSQGTGELFF.

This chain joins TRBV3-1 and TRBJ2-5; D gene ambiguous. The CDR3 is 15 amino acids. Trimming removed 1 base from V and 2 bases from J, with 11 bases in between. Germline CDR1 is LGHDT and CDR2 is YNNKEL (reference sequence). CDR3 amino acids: CASSQVLRMQETQYF. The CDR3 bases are TGTGCCAGCAGCCAAGTGTTAAGGATGCAAGAGACCCAGTACTTC.

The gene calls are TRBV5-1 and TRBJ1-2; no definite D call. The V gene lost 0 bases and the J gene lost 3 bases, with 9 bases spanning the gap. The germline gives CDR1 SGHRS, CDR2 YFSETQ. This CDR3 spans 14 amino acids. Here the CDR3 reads CASSLDSLDYGYTF. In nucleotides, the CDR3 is TGCGCCAGCAGCTTGGACAGCTTAGACTATGGCTACACCTTC.

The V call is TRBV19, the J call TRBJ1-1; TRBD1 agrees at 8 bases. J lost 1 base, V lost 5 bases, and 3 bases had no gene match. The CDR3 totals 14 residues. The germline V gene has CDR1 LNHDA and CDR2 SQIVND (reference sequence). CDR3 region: CASSGQGRNTEAFF. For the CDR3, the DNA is TGTGCCAGTAGTGGACAGGGAAGGAACACTGAAGCTTTCTTT.

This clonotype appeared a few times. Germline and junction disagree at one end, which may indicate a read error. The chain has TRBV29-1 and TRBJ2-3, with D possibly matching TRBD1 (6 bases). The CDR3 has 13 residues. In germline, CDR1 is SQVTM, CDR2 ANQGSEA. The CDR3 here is CSVEGTYTDTQYF. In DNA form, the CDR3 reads TGCAGCGTCGAAGGGACATACACAGATACGCAGTATTTT.

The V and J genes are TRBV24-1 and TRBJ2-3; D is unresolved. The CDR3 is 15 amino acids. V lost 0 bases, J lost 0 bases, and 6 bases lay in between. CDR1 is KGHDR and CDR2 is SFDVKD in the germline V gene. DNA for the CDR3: TGTGCCACCAGTGATTTGACCGATAGCACAGATACGCAGTATTTT. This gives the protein CATSDLTDSTDTQYF.

The CDR3 loop reads CASRSNRGRRERDEQYF. CDR3 DNA sequence: TGTGCCAGCAGATCCAACAGGGGAAGGCGGGAGAGGGACGAGCAGTACTTC. The chain links TRBV6-1 to TRBJ2-7; D is tentatively TRBD1 or TRBD2 (7 bases each). The V end was cut by 6 bases, the J end by 5 bases, with 26 bases between. The V gene's germline CDR1 is MNHNS and CDR2 SASEGT. This CDR3 contains 17 residues.

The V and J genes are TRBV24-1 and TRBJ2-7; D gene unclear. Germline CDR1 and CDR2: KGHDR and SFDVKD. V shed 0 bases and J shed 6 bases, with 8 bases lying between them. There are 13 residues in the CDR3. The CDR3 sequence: CATSDLGIGEQYF. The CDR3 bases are TGTGCCACCAGTGATTTGGGAATTGGCGAGCAGTACTTC.

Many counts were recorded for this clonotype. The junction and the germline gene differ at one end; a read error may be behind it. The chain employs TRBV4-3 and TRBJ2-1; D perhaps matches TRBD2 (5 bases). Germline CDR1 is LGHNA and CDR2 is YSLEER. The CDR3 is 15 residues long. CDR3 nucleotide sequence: TGTGCCAGTAGTCCGGGGTTAAGCTCCTACAATGAGCAGTTCTTC. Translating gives CASSPGLSSYNEQFF.

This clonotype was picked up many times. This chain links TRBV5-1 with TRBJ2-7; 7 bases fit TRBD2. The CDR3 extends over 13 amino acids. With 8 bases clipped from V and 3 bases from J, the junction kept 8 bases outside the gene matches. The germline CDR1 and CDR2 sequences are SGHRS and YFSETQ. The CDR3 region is CASRLAPNYEQYF. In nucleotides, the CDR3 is TGCGCCAGTCGACTAGCCCCTAACTACGAGCAGTACTTC.

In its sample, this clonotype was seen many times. This CDR3 reads CSAAGQLDSYEQYF. In DNA form, the CDR3 reads TGCAGCGCCGCGGGACAGCTAGATAGCTACGAGCAGTACTTC. The rearrangement uses TRBV29-1 and TRBJ2-7; perhaps TRBD1 as D (7 bases). Germline assignment: CDR1 SQVTM and CDR2 ANQGSEA. The CDR3 is made up of 14 amino acids. Deletions cut 7 bases from V and 3 bases from J, with 19 bases between.

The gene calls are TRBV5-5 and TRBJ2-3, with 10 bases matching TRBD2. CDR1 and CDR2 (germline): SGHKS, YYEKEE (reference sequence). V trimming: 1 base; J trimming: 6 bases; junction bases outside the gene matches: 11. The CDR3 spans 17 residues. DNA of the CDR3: TGTGCCAGCAGCTTGAGTTCCAGCGGGGGGGCCGAGGATACGCAGTATTTT. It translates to CASSLSSSGGAEDTQYF.

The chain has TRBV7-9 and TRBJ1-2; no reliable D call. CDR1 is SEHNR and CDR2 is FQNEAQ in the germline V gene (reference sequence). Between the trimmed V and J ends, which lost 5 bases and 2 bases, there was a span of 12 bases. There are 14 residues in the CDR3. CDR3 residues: CASSLGKGNYGYTF. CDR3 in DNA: TGTGCCAGCAGCCTAGGAAAAGGGAACTATGGCTACACCTTC.

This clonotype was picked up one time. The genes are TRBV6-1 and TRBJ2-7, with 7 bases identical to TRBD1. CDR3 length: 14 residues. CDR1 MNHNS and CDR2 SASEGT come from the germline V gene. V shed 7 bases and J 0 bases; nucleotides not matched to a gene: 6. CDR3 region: CASKTGQVSYEQYF. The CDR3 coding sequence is TGTGCCAGCAAAACTGGACAGGTCTCCTACGAGCAGTACTTC.

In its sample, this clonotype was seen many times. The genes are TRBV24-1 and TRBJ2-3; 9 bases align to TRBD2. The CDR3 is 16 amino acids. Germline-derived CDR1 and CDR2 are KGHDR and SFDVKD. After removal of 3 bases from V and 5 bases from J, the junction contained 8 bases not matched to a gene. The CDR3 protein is CATSDPLAGAEDTQYF. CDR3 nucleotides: TGTGCCACCAGTGATCCTTTAGCGGGAGCGGAAGATACGCAGTATTTT.